These 4 T cell receptor beta chains were all obtained from the same sample, sequenced in a study of Ad26.COV2.S vaccination and SARS-CoV-2 variants. As to treatment: some 19 received Ad26.COV2.S at low or high dose, single or two shots; 5 received placebo; per-sample allocation not given. Each sample was drawn 63 days after the first injection (of vaccine or placebo). TCRdb's table, derived via immunoSEQ multiplex PCR, lists solely in-frame clones and lacks some. The sample contains 450,000 to 550,000 clones, roughly 87% of which appear only once. This material consisted of peripheral blood, taken in a trial of Ad26.COV2.S vaccine versus placebo. The receptor source for this set is a person between 18 and 65 years old who received the Ad26.COV2.S COVID-19 vaccine or a placebo.

The chain couples TRBV6-5 to TRBJ1-1, with 9 bases that match TRBD1. Unmatched junction bases numbered 1, after V lost 4 bases and J lost 1 base. This CDR3 is 14 amino acids long. Germline V gene sequence: CDR1 MNHEY, CDR2 SVGAGI. CDR3 nucleotides: TGTGCCAGCAGTTCGGGACAGGGGAACACTGAAGCTTTCTTT. Residues: CASSSGQGNTEAFF.

The V call is TRBV7-6, the J call TRBJ2-2, with TRBD2 matching over 12 bases. The CDR3 has 16 residues. The V segment lost 4 bases and the J segment 2 bases; nucleotides outside the gene matches: 2. The germline gives CDR1 SGHVS, CDR2 FNYEAQ. The CDR3 sequence: CASSSGLAGNTGELFF. CDR3 nucleotide sequence: TGTGCCAGCAGCTCAGGACTAGCGGGAAACACCGGGGAGCTGTTTTTT.

The gene calls are TRBV3-1 (or the pseudogene TRBV3-2) and TRBJ2-2; D uncertain. Deletions cut 0 bases from V and 3 bases from J, with 8 bases between. There are 15 residues in the CDR3. Per the germline V gene, CDR1 is LGHDT and CDR2 is YNNKEL (reference sequence). In DNA form, the CDR3 reads TGTGCCAGCAGCCAAGATGGGCATCACACCGGGGAGCTGTTTTTT. Its protein product is CASSQDGHHTGELFF.

The rearrangement uses TRBV29-1 and TRBJ1-4, with D possibly matching TRBD1 (6 bases). This CDR3 has 14 residues. V dropped 7 bases and J dropped 10 bases, with 22 bases sitting between them. Germline CDR1 reads SQVTM; CDR2 reads ANQGSEA. CDR3 sequence reads: CSAEEEGGRTKLFF. The CDR3 coding sequence is TGCAGCGCTGAGGAGGAGGGGGGCCGGACAAAACTGTTTTTT.